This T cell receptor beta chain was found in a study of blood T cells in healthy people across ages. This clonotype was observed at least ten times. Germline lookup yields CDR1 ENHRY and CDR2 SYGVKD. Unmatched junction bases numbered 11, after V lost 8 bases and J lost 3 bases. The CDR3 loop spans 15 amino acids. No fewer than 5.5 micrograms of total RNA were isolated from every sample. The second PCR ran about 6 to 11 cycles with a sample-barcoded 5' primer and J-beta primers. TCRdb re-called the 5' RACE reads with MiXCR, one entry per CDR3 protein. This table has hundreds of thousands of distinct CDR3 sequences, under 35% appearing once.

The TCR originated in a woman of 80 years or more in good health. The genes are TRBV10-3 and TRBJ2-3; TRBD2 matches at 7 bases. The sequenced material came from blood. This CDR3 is CAISDGAGETDTQYF. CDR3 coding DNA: TGTGCCATCTCCGACGGGGCGGGGGAAACAGATACGCAGTATTTT.